Shown below are 10 T cell receptor beta chains from a single sample sequenced in a study of Graves' ophthalmopathy and Graves' hyperthyroidism. RNA transcripts yielded amplified TCR beta CDR3 regions. HTBI primers served in a first-round RT-PCR, which a second-round multiplex PCR followed. TCRdb fed the multiplex PCR reads into MiXCR, producing one record per CDR3 protein. The data contain approximately 500,000 distinct CDR3 sequences, around 15% of them singletons. Sequencing input: blood. These receptors all stem from a woman aged 25-40 years with Graves' ophthalmopathy.

This clonotype was recorded many times. The chain links TRBV19 to TRBJ1-1; the D is unclear. Trimming pared 5 bases from V and 3 bases from J, leaving 10 bases between. Germline V gene lookup returns CDR1 LNHDA and CDR2 SQIVND (reference sequence). The CDR3 sequence is 13 residues long. The CDR3, as DNA: TGTGCCAGTAGTCCGAGGAGACACACTGAAGCTTTCTTT. It is translated as CASSPRRHTEAFF. Complete variable domain (other parts from reference TRBV19 and TRBJ1-1): DGGITQSPKYLFRKEGQNVTLSCEQNLNHDAMYWYRQDPGQGLRLIYYSQIVNDFQKGDIAEGYSVSREKKESFPLTVTSAQKNPTAFYLCASSPRRHTEAFFGQGTRLTVV.

A remark on this clonotype: This may be a read error, as it is one base from a much larger clone. The chain uses TRBV6-2 or TRBV6-3 and TRBJ2-5; a weak D match, TRBD2 (6 bases). The CDR3 consists of 15 residues. Per the germline V gene, CDR1 is MNHEY and CDR2 is SVGEGT. V lost 6 bases and J lost 8, with 22 bases in between. DNA for the CDR3: TGTGCCAGCAGCTCGCGGGGTCGTCAACGAGATACCCAGTACTTC. Amino acid sequence: CASSSRGRQRDTQYF.

This clonotype was seen at least ten times. The chain couples TRBV29-1 to TRBJ1-1, with D maybe TRBD1 (6 bases). This CDR3 comprises 17 residues. From germline, CDR1 is SQVTM and CDR2 ANQGSEA. V lost 4 bases to trimming and J lost 3 bases, with 24 bases between them. CDR3 protein: CSVVGRAGVNLDTEAFF. The DNA for the CDR3 is TGCAGCGTTGTAGGGAGGGCAGGGGTAAATTTGGACACTGAAGCTTTCTTT.

This clonotype was recorded at least ten times. The rearrangement links TRBV29-1 to TRBJ1-2; weak D call: TRBD1 (5 bases). Trimming pared 6 bases from V and 4 bases from J, leaving 9 bases between. Germline CDR1 reads SQVTM; CDR2 reads ANQGSEA. The CDR3 extends over 11 amino acids. The CDR3 spells CSVDDSYGYTF. The DNA of the CDR3 is TGCAGCGTGGACGACAGCTATGGCTACACCTTC.

This clonotype was observed at least ten times. This rearrangement joins TRBV5-1 to TRBJ2-7, with 10 positions matching TRBD1. The CDR3 runs 15 residues. V was clipped by 2 bases and J by 2 bases; unmatched bases: 4. Germline CDR1 SGHRS, CDR2 YFSETQ. The DNA of the CDR3 is TGCGCCAGCAGCTTAGGGACAGGGGTCCCCTACGAGCAGTACTTC. Its translation is CASSLGTGVPYEQYF.

This clonotype was seen a few times. The CDR3 DNA sequence: TGCAGTGCTAGTGGGTTTGGACAGGGAGAGACTGAAGCTTTCTTT. Protein sequence: CSASGFGQGETEAFF. The chain has TRBV20-1 and TRBJ1-1; 8 bases are shared with TRBD1. Germline CDR1 DFQATT, CDR2 SNEGSKA (reference sequence). V lost 3 bases and J lost 5; bases outside the gene matches: 11. The CDR3 has 15 residues.

CDR3: CASGDAWYSNQPQHF. CDR3 DNA sequence: TGTGCCAGCGGGGACGCCTGGTATAGCAATCAGCCCCAGCATTTT. The gene calls are TRBV6-1 and TRBJ1-5, with D maybe TRBD1 (5 bases). CDR1 is MNHNS and CDR2 is SASEGT in the germline V gene. The length of the CDR3 is 15 residues. The V end was cut by 8 bases, the J end by 0 bases, with 14 bases between.

This clonotype was counted ten times or more. This chain connects TRBV12-3 or TRBV12-4 to TRBJ2-5; D perhaps matches TRBD2 (6 bases). V shed 6 bases and J shed 7 bases, with 15 bases lying between them. This CDR3 spans 13 amino acids. CDR3 amino acids: CASSEGLGGTQYF. CDR3 DNA sequence: TGTGCCAGCAGCGAGGGTCTCGGGGGGACCCAGTACTTC.

This clonotype occurred a few times. The chain uses TRBV19 and TRBJ1-5; D is unclear. The CDR3 is 12 residues long. Trimming removed 7 bases from V and 0 bases from J, with 4 bases in between. Per the germline V gene, CDR1 is LNHDA and CDR2 is SQIVND (reference sequence). The CDR3 loop reads CASTHSNQPQHF. In DNA form, the CDR3 reads TGTGCCAGTACTCATAGCAATCAGCCCCAGCATTTT.

This clonotype was counted a few times. The chain links TRBV2 to TRBJ1-2; D may be TRBD1 (5 bases). V lost 1 base and J 4 bases, leaving 10 bases between the germline ends. Germline CDR1 is SNHLY and CDR2 is FYNNEI. The CDR3 spans 14 residues. The CDR3 region is CASSEVRGSYGYTF. The DNA for the CDR3 is TGTGCCAGCAGTGAAGTTAGGGGAAGCTATGGCTACACCTTC.